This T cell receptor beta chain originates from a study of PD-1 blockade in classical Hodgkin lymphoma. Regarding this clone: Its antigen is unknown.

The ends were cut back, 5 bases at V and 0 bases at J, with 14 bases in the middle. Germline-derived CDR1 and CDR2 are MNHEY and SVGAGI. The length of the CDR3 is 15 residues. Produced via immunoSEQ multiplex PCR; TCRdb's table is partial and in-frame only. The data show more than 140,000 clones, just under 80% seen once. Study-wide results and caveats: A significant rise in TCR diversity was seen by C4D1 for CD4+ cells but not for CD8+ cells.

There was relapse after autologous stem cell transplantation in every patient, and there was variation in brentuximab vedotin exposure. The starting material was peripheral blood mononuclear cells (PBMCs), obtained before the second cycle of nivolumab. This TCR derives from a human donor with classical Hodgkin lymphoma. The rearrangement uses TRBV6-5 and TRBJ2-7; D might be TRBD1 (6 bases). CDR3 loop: CASSGTSVFSYEQYF. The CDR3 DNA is TGTGCCAGCAGTGGGACATCAGTCTTCTCCTACGAGCAGTACTTC.